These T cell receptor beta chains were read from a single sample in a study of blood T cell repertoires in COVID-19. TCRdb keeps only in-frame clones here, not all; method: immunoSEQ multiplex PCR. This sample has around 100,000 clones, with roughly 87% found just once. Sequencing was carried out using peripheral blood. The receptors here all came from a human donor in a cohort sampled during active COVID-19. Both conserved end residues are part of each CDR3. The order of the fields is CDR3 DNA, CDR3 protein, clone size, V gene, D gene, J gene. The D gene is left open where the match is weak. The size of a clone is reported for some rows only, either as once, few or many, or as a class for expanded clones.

TGTGCCAGCTCACGGACAGGGCGGACCGGGGAGCTGTTTTTT,CASSRTGRTGELFF,.,TRBV2,TRBD1,TRBJ2-2
TGTGCCAGCAGTGACCCTGGACTAGCGGGGGAGGGGGCTGTTCACGATACGCAGTATTTT,CASSDPGLAGEGAVHDTQYF,once,TRBV9,TRBD2,TRBJ2-3
TGCAGCGGCCGGACAGGGGCGAACACCATATATTTT,CSGRTGANTIYF,.,TRBV29-1,TRBD1,TRBJ1-3
TGTGCCAGCAGCGGCCTCAGGGGGCGCCTCGGGGAGCTGTTTTTT,CASSGLRGRLGELFF,.,TRBV2,TRBD1,TRBJ2-2
TGTGCCAGCAGTGAATCGGGAGGGACTAACTCCTACGAGCAGTACTTC,CASSESGGTNSYEQYF,.,TRBV25-1,TRBD2,TRBJ2-7
TGTGCCACCGTCCTAGCGGAATGGGATACGCAGTATTTT,CATVLAEWDTQYF,once,TRBV2,TRBD2,TRBJ2-3
TGCAGCGCGGGACAGGTCGATTGGAGCACAGATACGCAGTATTTT,CSAGQVDWSTDTQYF,once,TRBV29-1,TRBD1,TRBJ2-3
TGCGCCAGCAGCTTGGGTGTCGACAGGTCCTACTACGAGCAGTACTTC,CASSLGVDRSYYEQYF,.,TRBV5-1,.,TRBJ2-7
TGTGCCAGCAGTACAGGTGTAGGACCTGAAGCTTTCTTT,CASSTGVGPEAFF,.,TRBV12-3/TRBV12-4,.,TRBJ1-1
TGTGCGAATCGTGACAGTAACTATGGCTACACCTTC,CANRDSNYGYTF,.,TRBV28,.,TRBJ1-2
TGTGCCACCAGCAGAGAGTGGCGAAACACCATATATTTT,CATSREWRNTIYF,.,TRBV15,.,TRBJ1-3
TGTGCCACCAGTGACCGGCAGCGGGAGGGTCGAGAGACCCAGTACTTC,CATSDRQREGRETQYF,once,TRBV24-1,TRBD2,TRBJ2-5
TGTGCCAGCACCCTGGGACAGAGTCAGGCAAAGTTCTTC,CASTLGQSQAKFF,.,TRBV12-3/TRBV12-4,TRBD1,TRBJ2-1
TGTGCCAGCACCCCAAGACAGGGCGAGCAGTTCTTC,CASTPRQGEQFF,.,TRBV6-5,TRBD1,TRBJ2-1
TGTGCCAGCAGTTTATTTGGGAGGGCGGGCGACGAGCAGTACTTC,CASSLFGRAGDEQYF,once,TRBV28,TRBD2,TRBJ2-7